These 17 T cell receptor beta chains originate from one sample sequenced in a study of blood T cell repertoires in COVID-19. TCRdb keeps only in-frame clones here, not all; method: immunoSEQ multiplex PCR. This table has about 68,000 clones, roughly 88% appearing once. The sequenced sample was peripheral blood. The receptors were gathered from a human donor in a cohort sampled during active COVID-19.

The V call is TRBV9, the J call TRBJ1-1, with D tentatively TRBD1 (5 bases). Per the germline V gene, CDR1 is SGDLS and CDR2 is YYNGEE. CDR3 length equals 13 residues. The V and J ends lost 3 bases and 4 bases respectively, with 10 bases between them. The CDR3 DNA reads TGTGCCAGCAGCGGAGCGGGGGGCACTGAAGCTTTCTTT. It yields the protein CASSGAGGTEAFF.

The rearrangement uses TRBV21-1 and TRBJ2-1; no DNA check was done on the table's D call, TRBD2. TRBV21-1 is noted as a pseudogene. The CDR3 extends over 16 amino acids. CDR3 sequence: CASSKGYSGGRNEQFF. In DNA, the CDR3 is TGTGCCAGCAGCAAAGGGTATTCGGGAGGGCGCAATGAGCAGTTCTTC.

This clone was seen only a few times. The V and J genes are TRBV6-4 and TRBJ2-3; D not certain. Germline lookup yields CDR1 MRHNA and CDR2 SNTAGT. This CDR3 is 13 amino acids long. Between the trimmed V and J ends, which lost 4 bases and 0 bases, there was a span of 5 bases. Written as DNA, the CDR3 is TGTGCCAGCAGTGCGTCTAGCACAGATACGCAGTATTTT. It yields the protein CASSASSTDTQYF.

The V call is TRBV6-5, the J call TRBJ1-5; 7 bases agree with TRBD1. V was pared by 6 bases and J by 6 bases, with 8 bases of the junction left unmatched. Germline V gives CDR1 MNHEY, CDR2 SVGAGI. The CDR3 loop spans 14 amino acids. The CDR3: CASSSDRASQPQHF. CDR3 DNA sequence: TGTGCCAGCAGCTCTGACAGGGCGAGTCAGCCCCAGCATTTT.

The rearrangement joins TRBV7-2 to TRBJ2-1; TRBD2 matches 8 bases. The CDR3 contains 18 residues. V lost 0 bases and J lost 4; bases outside the gene matches: 11. Germline V gene data show CDR1 as SGHTA and CDR2 as FQGNSA. In DNA form, the CDR3 reads TGTGCCAGCAGCTTAGCCCCGGGGGGGGCATATAGTTACAATGAGCAGTTCTTC. Translating it yields CASSLAPGGAYSYNEQFF. The complete variable domain, with remaining parts taken from reference TRBV7-2 and TRBJ2-1, reads GAGVSQSPSNKVTEKGKDVELRCDPISGHTALYWYRQSLGQGLEFLIYFQGNSAPDKSGLPSDRFSAERTGGSVSTLTIQRTQQEDSAVYLCASSLAPGGAYSYNEQFFGPGTRLTVL.

This clone was found once. J is TRBJ2-5 and V is TRBV2, with 10 bases identical to TRBD2. The ends lost 5 bases at V and 4 bases at J; junction bases unmatched: 7. Per the germline V gene, CDR1 is SNHLY and CDR2 is FYNNEI. The CDR3 consists of 15 residues. CDR3 nucleotide sequence: TGTGCCAGCAGTAGCGGGGGGGCGAGGGGAGAGACCCAGTACTTC. Translated, it gives CASSSGGARGETQYF.

Here the CDR3 DNA reads TGTGCCAGCAGTTTGGGCCCCGCGGGCGGCTACACCTTC. This gives the protein CASSLGPAGGYTF. V usage is TRBV27 and J usage is TRBJ1-2, with unresolved D. The V end lost 3 bases, the J end lost 8 bases, and 13 bases lay between the germline ends. The CDR3 length is 13 residues. The germline V gene has CDR1 MNHEY and CDR2 SMNVEV (reference sequence).

The CDR3 DNA reads as TGTGCCAGCAGTCCAACAGGGGGCGGATTTATTCAGCAGTACTTC. It yields the protein CASSPTGGGFIQQYF. V usage is TRBV2 and J usage is TRBJ2-7, with 9 bases identical to TRBD1. The germline CDR1 and CDR2 sequences are SNHLY and FYNNEI. V shed 5 bases and J 8 bases; nucleotides not matched to a gene: 13. This CDR3 is 15 amino acids long.

The rearrangement joins TRBV3-1 (or the pseudogene TRBV3-2) to TRBJ2-4, with D unresolved. CDR3 length: 13 amino acids. Germline V gene data show CDR1 as LGHDT and CDR2 as YNNKEL (reference sequence). Trimming left V 2 bases short and J 6 bases short, with 8 bases between. In nucleotides, the CDR3 is TGTGCCAGCAGCCAAAACTCAGGAAACATTCAGTACTTC. This sequence encodes CASSQNSGNIQYF.

This chain joins TRBV7-2 and TRBJ2-1, with a tentative D call TRBD1 (5 bases). Germline V gene data show CDR1 as SGHTA and CDR2 as FQGNSA. Trimming removed 5 bases at V and 15 bases at J, with 20 bases between. The CDR3 consists of 13 residues. The CDR3 DNA reads as TGTGCCAGCAGCCCTACGGTGGGGCTACCCCCGTTCTTC. It yields the protein CASSPTVGLPPFF.

The V call is TRBV27, the J call TRBJ2-1, with 9 bases lining up with TRBD2. Per the germline V gene, CDR1 is MNHEY and CDR2 is SMNVEV (reference sequence). The CDR3 has 16 amino acids. Trimming took 0 bases from V and 7 from J; bases not matched to a gene: 7. CDR3 in amino acids: CASSLSPSGKSNEQFF. CDR3 nucleotides: TGTGCCAGCAGTTTATCCCCTAGCGGGAAGTCGAATGAGCAGTTCTTC.

This chain joins TRBV9 and TRBJ2-7, with 10 bases fitting TRBD1. The CDR3 length is 14 residues. V gave up 2 bases and J gave up 4 bases; unmatched junction bases: 3. CDR1 and CDR2 (germline): SGDLS, YYNGEE. This CDR3 reads CASSVSGQGYEQYF. The DNA for the CDR3 is TGTGCCAGCAGCGTCTCGGGACAGGGGTACGAGCAGTACTTC.

The chain is built from TRBV28 and TRBJ1-1, with 8 bases identical to TRBD1. This CDR3 has 14 residues. Unmatched junction bases numbered 9, after V lost 8 bases and J lost 4 bases. Germline CDR1 MDHEN, CDR2 SYDVKM. CDR3 sequence: CASDPGGFVTEAFF. CDR3 nucleotides: TGTGCCAGCGATCCAGGGGGCTTTGTCACTGAAGCTTTCTTT.

The gene calls are TRBV5-8 and TRBJ2-7; 7 bases are a match to TRBD1. The CDR3 has 14 residues. Germline CDR1 SGHTS, CDR2 YDEGEE. V lost 4 bases and J lost 5; bases outside the gene matches: 9. The DNA for the CDR3 is TGTGCCAGCAGCGGTTGGACAGGCAAAGACGAGCAGTACTTC. Translation: CASSGWTGKDEQYF.

This chain uses TRBV5-1 with TRBJ2-7; 8 nucleotides agree with TRBD2. Germline V gene sequence: CDR1 SGHRS, CDR2 YFSETQ. V lost 3 bases, J lost 6 bases, and 11 bases stayed unmatched. The CDR3 contains 15 residues. For the CDR3, the DNA is TGCGCCAGCAGCTCGTCGGGACTAGAGGTAACCGAGCAGTACTTC. Protein: CASSSSGLEVTEQYF.

The V gene is TRBV5-8, the J gene TRBJ2-7, with 8 bases identical to TRBD1. Germline CDR1 is SGHTS and CDR2 is YDEGEE. The trim removed 4 bases at V and 3 bases at J, leaving 3 bases unmatched. The CDR3 has 13 amino acids. The CDR3 DNA is TGTGCCAGCAGCCGGACAGGGTTCTACGAGCAGTACTTC. As protein: CASSRTGFYEQYF.

In this sample, this clone turned up once. This chain uses TRBV7-4 with TRBJ2-7; 12 bases align to TRBD2. V shed 1 base, J shed 6 bases, and the junction held 22 bases outside the gene matches. The CDR3 is made up of 21 amino acids. Germline CDR1 SGHVT, CDR2 SQSDAQ. CDR3 protein: CASSLDKRRTSGNDIVAEQYF. The CDR3 region has the DNA TGTGCCAGCAGCTTAGATAAGCGTAGGACTAGCGGGAACGATATAGTCGCCGAGCAGTACTTC.